This T cell receptor beta chain appears in the sequencing data of a study of blood T cell repertoires in COVID-19. The count of this clone is one. Profiled with immunoSEQ multiplex PCR; TCRdb holds only in-frame clones, not every one. The sample carries about 380,000 clones, around 87% recorded once. Participant ages covered about 18 to 89 years across 20 to 25 US areas. The CDR3 covers 14 residues. In germline, CDR1 is SGHTA, CDR2 FQGNSA. Trimming took off 5 bases at V and 9 bases at J, with 18 bases between the two ends. The chain has TRBV7-2 and TRBJ2-3; D possibly corresponds to TRBD2 (5 bases). The specimen sequenced was PBMCs or T cells enriched from blood (not recorded which). The sequence was obtained from a man aged 25-45 years who had recovered from COVID-19. The chain's CDR3 is CASSPGLALMTQYF. The CDR3, as DNA: TGTGCCAGCAGCCCCGGCCTAGCCCTAATGACGCAGTATTTT. Full variable domain (rest looked up from reference TRBV7-2 and TRBJ2-3): GAGVSQSPSNKVTEKGKDVELRCDPISGHTALYWYRQSLGQGLEFLIYFQGNSAPDKSGLPSDRFSAERTGGSVSTLTIQRTQQEDSAVYLCASSPGLALMTQYFGPGTRLTVL.